The next 32 T cell receptor beta chains were all read from a single sample in a study of vaccination and CD4 T cells after COVID-19. Scientists ran DNA taken from cultured CD4+ T cells through the Oncomine TCR Beta short-read assay for sequencing. TCRdb reprocessed the PCR reads via MiXCR and lists one record per CDR3 protein. The data show about 7,200 distinct CDR3 sequences, roughly 40% seen once. The treatment was: 10-day PBMC culture with coronavirus spike peptide pools or control peptides (ViraFEST assay). Ahead of the COVID-19 pandemic (2011-2018), the CD4+ T cells of the unexposed donor were collected. No cognate antigen is known for these TCRs. The specimen was CD4+ T cells from blood, cultured in vitro. The receptors were sampled from a human donor in good health.

This clonotype was picked up a small number of times. J is TRBJ2-1 and V is TRBV12-5; the match to TRBD2 covers 13 bases. CDR1 is LGHNT and CDR2 is FRNRAP in the germline V gene. This CDR3 has 15 residues. Trimming at V came to 6 bases and at J to 6 bases, leaving 5 bases not matched to a gene. The CDR3 loop reads CASGPGLAGANEQFF. In DNA form, the CDR3 reads TGTGCTAGTGGCCCCGGACTAGCGGGAGCCAATGAGCAGTTCTTC.

A few counts support this clonotype. V is TRBV6-4 and J is TRBJ2-1; weak D call: TRBD2 (5 bases). The CDR3 extends over 17 amino acids. Germline loops: CDR1 MRHNA, CDR2 SNTAGT. V gave up 8 bases and J gave up 5 bases, with 25 bases separating them. CDR3 DNA sequence: TGTGCCAGCCCCGATCGGGGTGTTAGGAGGATCCACAATGAGCAGTTCTTC. As protein: CASPDRGVRRIHNEQFF.

Only a few counts were recorded for this clonotype. The rearrangement links TRBV11-2 to TRBJ1-1; D is undetermined. Germline V gene data show CDR1 as SGHAT and CDR2 as FQNNGV. The CDR3 is made up of 13 amino acids. V was pared by 5 bases and J by 1 base, with 8 bases between. For the CDR3, the DNA is TGTGCCAGCAGCCCCGCCCAGAACACTGAAGCTTTCTTT. It specifies CASSPAQNTEAFF.

This clonotype was found a few times. The chain has TRBV19 and TRBJ2-7, with 8 nucleotides matching TRBD1. Germline CDR1 is LNHDA and CDR2 is SQIVND (reference sequence). This CDR3 region has 14 residues. With V trimmed by 5 bases and J by 2 bases, 5 bases remained unmatched. CDR3 in amino acids: CASSPRQGTYEQYF. The DNA for the CDR3 is TGTGCCAGTAGTCCAAGACAGGGGACCTACGAGCAGTACTTC.

The chain uses TRBV6-4 and TRBJ2-2, with D unclear. The CDR3 length is 14 residues. Germline V gives CDR1 MRHNA, CDR2 SNTAGT. Between the trimmed V and J ends, which lost 0 bases and 7 bases, there was a span of 9 bases. CDR3 nucleotide sequence: TGTGCCAGCAGTGACTCGCCCACTGGCGGGGAGCTGTTTTTT. As protein: CASSDSPTGGELFF.

This chain uses TRBV6-2 or TRBV6-3 with TRBJ1-5; possibly TRBD1 for D (5 bases). The CDR3 extends over 15 amino acids. The germline V gene has CDR1 MNHEY and CDR2 SVGEGT. V shed 2 bases and J shed 3 bases, with 11 bases lying between them. CDR3 sequence: CASSYGALLNQPQHF. The CDR3 DNA reads TGTGCCAGCAGTTACGGGGCGCTACTCAATCAGCCCCAGCATTTT.

The V and J genes are TRBV5-1 and TRBJ2-1, with D tentatively TRBD1 or TRBD2 (5 bases each). CDR3 length: 16 amino acids. The germline CDR1 and CDR2 sequences are SGHRS and YFSETQ. Trimming took off 4 bases at V and 3 bases at J, with 17 bases between the two ends. For the CDR3, the DNA is TGCGCCAGCAGCCCGGAGAGGACGAGGGGCTACAATGAGCAGTTCTTC. This translates into CASSPERTRGYNEQFF. Using reference TRBV5-1 and TRBJ2-1 for the parts outside the CDR3, the full variable domain is KAGVTQTPRYLIKTRGQQVTLSCSPISGHRSVSWYQQTPGQGLQFLFEYFSETQRNKGNFPGRFSGRQFSNSRSEMNVSTLELGDSALYLCASSPERTRGYNEQFFGPGTRLTVL.

The table lists this clonotype with a few counts. The chain recombines TRBV27 with TRBJ1-1; no definite D call. There are 14 residues in the CDR3. The germline V gene has CDR1 MNHEY and CDR2 SMNVEV (reference sequence). The V and J ends lost 2 bases and 0 bases respectively, with 7 bases between them. The CDR3 spells CASSLRRMNTEAFF. The CDR3 bases are TGTGCCAGCAGTTTACGTCGAATGAACACTGAAGCTTTCTTT.

The chain couples TRBV7-6 to TRBJ2-2, with D unresolved. The CDR3 has 14 amino acids. Germline V gene data show CDR1 as SGHVS and CDR2 as FNYEAQ. Between the trimmed V and J ends, which lost 7 bases and 4 bases, there was a span of 13 bases. CDR3 sequence (DNA): TGTGCCAGCAACCCACGGAACCCCACCGGGGAGCTGTTTTTT. Its translation is CASNPRNPTGELFF.

This clonotype was observed a handful of times. The genes are TRBV11-2 and TRBJ2-2; 12 bases agree with TRBD2. The junction had 5 bases not matched to a gene; V was cut back by 8 bases and J by 7 bases. The V gene's germline CDR1 is SGHAT and CDR2 FQNNGV. This CDR3 has 14 residues. As DNA, the CDR3 is TGTGCCAGCTTACTAGCGGGAGGAATCGGGGAGCTGTTTTTT. Residues: CASLLAGGIGELFF.

The gene calls are TRBV7-2 and TRBJ1-2; D unresolved. This CDR3 has 15 amino acids. V dropped 7 bases and J dropped 3 bases, with 18 bases sitting between them. The germline V gene encodes CDR1 SGHTA and CDR2 FQGNSA. CDR3 nucleotides: TGTGCCAGCACCCACTGGGAGGTGCTGGACTATGGCTACACCTTC. This encodes CASTHWEVLDYGYTF.

The CDR3 DNA sequence: TGTGCCAGCAGCCCAACCAGACAGGGACGCCCACCTGGGGCCAACGTCCTGACTTTC. Amino acid sequence: CASSPTRQGRPPGANVLTF. V gene TRBV5-4 combines with J gene TRBJ2-6, with 7 bases matching TRBD1. Germline V gene lookup returns CDR1 SGHNT and CDR2 YYREEE (reference sequence). This CDR3 has 19 residues. The ends lost 4 bases at V and 2 bases at J; junction bases unmatched: 15.

The V and J genes are TRBV6-5 and TRBJ2-7; TRBD2 matches 8 bases. The germline V gene encodes CDR1 MNHEY and CDR2 SVGAGI. This CDR3 comprises 18 residues. V shed 4 bases, J shed 6 bases, and the junction held 20 bases outside the gene matches. This CDR3 is CASSSSGRGAYPPGEQYF. The CDR3 DNA follows: TGTGCCAGCAGTTCTTCTGGGCGGGGGGCGTACCCTCCTGGCGAGCAGTACTTC.

This clonotype showed up just a few times. CDR3 sequence: CATSRGGSGYGYTF. The CDR3 region has the DNA TGTGCCACCAGCAGAGGAGGGTCGGGCTATGGCTACACCTTC. The J gene is TRBJ1-2, the V gene TRBV15; D not resolved. V dropped 1 base and J dropped 4 bases, with 10 bases sitting between them. This CDR3 is 14 amino acids long. In germline, CDR1 is LNHNV, CDR2 YYDKDF (reference sequence).

The V gene is TRBV28, the J gene TRBJ1-4, with D unresolved. Trimming pared 6 bases from V and 8 bases from J, leaving 10 bases between. The CDR3 runs to 12 residues. CDR1 and CDR2 (germline): MDHEN, SYDVKM. The CDR3 nucleotides are TGTGCCAGCAGGGCCCCGGCGGAAAAACTGTTTTTT. Encoded protein: CASRAPAEKLFF.

The chain carries TRBV6-1 and TRBJ2-5; tentatively, D is TRBD1 (5 bases). CDR1 and CDR2 (germline): MNHNS, SASEGT. CDR3 length: 14 amino acids. The V gene lost 6 bases and the J gene lost 4 bases, with 15 bases spanning the gap. This CDR3 reads CASRKTETIETQYF. CDR3 coding DNA: TGTGCCAGCAGGAAGACAGAGACGATAGAGACCCAGTACTTC.

The sample holds a few counts of this clonotype. The chain combines TRBV6-1 with TRBJ1-1; D is uncertain. The CDR3 extends over 11 amino acids. The V end lost 1 base, the J end lost 9 bases, and 6 bases lay between the germline ends. Germline CDR1 reads MNHNS; CDR2 reads SASEGT. The CDR3 nucleotides are TGTGCCAGCAGTGAAGGGGTACAAGCTTTCTTT. Translated, it gives CASSEGVQAFF.

The chain employs TRBV19 and TRBJ1-1; no definite D call. This CDR3 spans 12 amino acids. Trimming stripped 3 bases from V and 0 bases from J, with 2 bases between. Germline CDR1 reads LNHDA; CDR2 reads SQIVND (reference sequence). CDR3 amino acids: CASSMLNTEAFF. CDR3 DNA sequence: TGTGCCAGTAGTATGTTGAACACTGAAGCTTTCTTT. Variable domain in full (rest from reference TRBV19 and TRBJ1-1): DGGITQSPKYLFRKEGQNVTLSCEQNLNHDAMYWYRQDPGQGLRLIYYSQIVNDFQKGDIAEGYSVSREKKESFPLTVTSAQKNPTAFYLCASSMLNTEAFFGQGTRLTVV.

This sequence joins TRBV27 and TRBJ1-2; the D gene is possibly TRBD1 (5 bases). The length of the CDR3 is 13 residues. Germline assignment: CDR1 MNHEY and CDR2 SMNVEV (reference sequence). V was clipped by 6 bases and J by 8 bases, with 16 bases between them. The CDR3 nucleotides read TGTGCCAGCAGCCAAGGAGGGGATAGGGGCTACACCTTC. Translation: CASSQGGDRGYTF.

V gene TRBV19 combines with J gene TRBJ1-2, with 7 positions matching TRBD1. The CDR3 extends over 15 amino acids. V lost 4 bases to trimming and J lost 3 bases; unmatched junction nucleotides: 8. From germline, CDR1 is LNHDA and CDR2 SQIVND (reference sequence). CDR3 residues: CASSSRTGEYYGYTF. In DNA, the CDR3 is TGTGCCAGTAGTAGCAGGACAGGCGAGTACTATGGCTACACCTTC.

This clonotype appeared once. The chain carries TRBV6-2 or TRBV6-3 and TRBJ2-3; 8 bases match TRBD2. The CDR3 is 14 amino acids. Germline trimming cut 6 bases from V and 0 bases from J; bases unmatched to any gene: 2. CDR1 MNHEY and CDR2 SVGEGT come from the germline V gene. The CDR3, as DNA: TGTGCCAGCAGGCCGGGGGGGAGCACAGATACGCAGTATTTT. Amino acid sequence: CASRPGGSTDTQYF.

In nucleotides, the CDR3 is TGTGCCAGCAGCACCCGTACCGTGGGGTTAGAACTGTTTTTT. Translation: CASSTRTVGLELFF. V gene TRBV7-8 combines with J gene TRBJ1-4; D is uncertain. Germline CDR1 reads SGHVS; CDR2 reads FQNEAQ. The CDR3 has 14 amino acids. The V end was cut by 5 bases, the J end by 12 bases, with 19 bases between.

The V gene is TRBV2, the J gene TRBJ1-1, with TRBD1 as a possible D gene (5 bases). The CDR3 loop spans 13 amino acids. Trimming took off 4 bases at V and 3 bases at J, with 9 bases between the two ends. Germline CDR1 and CDR2: SNHLY and FYNNEI. The CDR3 DNA reads as TGTGCCAGCAGTGGACAGTTATACACTGAAGCTTTCTTT. Translating gives CASSGQLYTEAFF.

This chain links TRBV20-1 with TRBJ1-3; the D is unclear. The CDR3 has 11 amino acids. Trimming left V 2 bases short and J 3 bases short, with 2 bases between. Germline CDR1 reads DFQATT; CDR2 reads SNEGSKA (reference sequence). The CDR3, as DNA: TGCAGTGCTAGAAATGGAAACACCATATATTTT. Amino acid sequence: CSARNGNTIYF.

This chain connects TRBV2 to TRBJ2-5; TRBD2 might be the D (6 bases). The germline V and J ends were trimmed by 8 bases and 5 bases, with 12 bases remaining between them. The CDR3 extends over 12 amino acids. The V gene's germline CDR1 is SNHLY and CDR2 FYNNEI. Here the CDR3 DNA reads TGTGCCAGCGGAGGGTCTTGGGAGACCCAGTACTTC. It encodes CASGGSWETQYF.

This clonotype has just a few counts. V usage is TRBV28 and J usage is TRBJ2-5; 12 nucleotides match TRBD2. Germline trimming cut 10 bases from V and 4 bases from J; bases unmatched to any gene: 7. CDR1 is MDHEN and CDR2 is SYDVKM in the germline V gene. The CDR3 consists of 14 residues. DNA for the CDR3: TGTGCCATCCAGACTAGCGGGGGACTAGAGACCCAGTACTTC. Translated: CAIQTSGGLETQYF.

This chain uses TRBV7-2 with TRBJ1-1, with a weak D call TRBD1 (6 bases). The V end was cut by 3 bases, the J end by 1 base, with 12 bases between. Per the germline V gene, CDR1 is SGHTA and CDR2 is FQGNSA. The length of the CDR3 is 15 residues. CDR3 protein: CASSLGGAGNTEAFF. The CDR3 DNA reads as TGTGCCAGCAGCTTGGGGGGCGCAGGGAACACTGAAGCTTTCTTT.

The chain employs TRBV2 and TRBJ2-5; TRBD1 aligns across 7 bases. The length of the CDR3 is 15 residues. The trim removed 7 bases at V and 5 bases at J, leaving 13 bases unmatched. The germline CDR1 and CDR2 sequences are SNHLY and FYNNEI. The DNA of the CDR3 is TGTGCCAGCACAACTCGCAGGACAGGCAGTGAGACCCAGTACTTC. Its protein product is CASTTRRTGSETQYF. Full variable domain (remainder filled in from reference TRBV2 and TRBJ2-5): EPEVTQTPSHQVTQMGQEVILRCVPISNHLYFYWYRQILGQKVEFLVSFYNNEISEKSEIFDDQFSVERPDGSNFTLKIRSTKLEDSAMYFCASTTRRTGSETQYFGPGTRLLVL.

The sample holds a few counts of this clonotype. V and J are TRBV20-1 and TRBJ1-1; 9 bases line up with TRBD1. This CDR3 has 14 amino acids. V lost 6 bases, J lost 4 bases, and 9 bases stayed unmatched. Germline loops: CDR1 DFQATT, CDR2 SNEGSKA (reference sequence). DNA of the CDR3: TGCAGTGCCCAACCTACAGGGGGCGGCACTGAAGCTTTCTTT. This sequence encodes CSAQPTGGGTEAFF.

The chain links TRBV15 to TRBJ1-1; D gene unclear. From germline, CDR1 is LNHNV and CDR2 YYDKDF (reference sequence). Trimming took off 0 bases at V and 4 bases at J, with 6 bases between the two ends. The CDR3 is 13 amino acids. CDR3 protein: CATSRDRRTEAFF. DNA of the CDR3: TGTGCCACCAGCAGAGACCGCCGCACTGAAGCTTTCTTT.

This clonotype is categorized as hyperexpanded (1% or more). The chain couples TRBV29-1 to TRBJ2-3; 9 bases fit TRBD2. The CDR3 totals 13 residues. Germline CDR1 is SQVTM and CDR2 is ANQGSEA. V shed 4 bases, J shed 2 bases, and the junction held 1 base outside the gene matches. CDR3 nucleotides: TGCAGCGTTGGACTAGCGGTCACAGATACGCAGTATTTT. Its translation: CSVGLAVTDTQYF.

The chain joins TRBV6-5 to TRBJ1-3; TRBD1 matches at 8 bases. Germline CDR1 MNHEY, CDR2 SVGAGI. With V trimmed by 4 bases and J by 2 bases, 10 bases remained unmatched. The CDR3 consists of 17 residues. CDR3 sequence reads: CASSSPDRALPGNTIYF. CDR3 DNA: TGTGCCAGCAGTTCCCCGGACAGGGCTCTCCCTGGAAACACCATATATTTT.